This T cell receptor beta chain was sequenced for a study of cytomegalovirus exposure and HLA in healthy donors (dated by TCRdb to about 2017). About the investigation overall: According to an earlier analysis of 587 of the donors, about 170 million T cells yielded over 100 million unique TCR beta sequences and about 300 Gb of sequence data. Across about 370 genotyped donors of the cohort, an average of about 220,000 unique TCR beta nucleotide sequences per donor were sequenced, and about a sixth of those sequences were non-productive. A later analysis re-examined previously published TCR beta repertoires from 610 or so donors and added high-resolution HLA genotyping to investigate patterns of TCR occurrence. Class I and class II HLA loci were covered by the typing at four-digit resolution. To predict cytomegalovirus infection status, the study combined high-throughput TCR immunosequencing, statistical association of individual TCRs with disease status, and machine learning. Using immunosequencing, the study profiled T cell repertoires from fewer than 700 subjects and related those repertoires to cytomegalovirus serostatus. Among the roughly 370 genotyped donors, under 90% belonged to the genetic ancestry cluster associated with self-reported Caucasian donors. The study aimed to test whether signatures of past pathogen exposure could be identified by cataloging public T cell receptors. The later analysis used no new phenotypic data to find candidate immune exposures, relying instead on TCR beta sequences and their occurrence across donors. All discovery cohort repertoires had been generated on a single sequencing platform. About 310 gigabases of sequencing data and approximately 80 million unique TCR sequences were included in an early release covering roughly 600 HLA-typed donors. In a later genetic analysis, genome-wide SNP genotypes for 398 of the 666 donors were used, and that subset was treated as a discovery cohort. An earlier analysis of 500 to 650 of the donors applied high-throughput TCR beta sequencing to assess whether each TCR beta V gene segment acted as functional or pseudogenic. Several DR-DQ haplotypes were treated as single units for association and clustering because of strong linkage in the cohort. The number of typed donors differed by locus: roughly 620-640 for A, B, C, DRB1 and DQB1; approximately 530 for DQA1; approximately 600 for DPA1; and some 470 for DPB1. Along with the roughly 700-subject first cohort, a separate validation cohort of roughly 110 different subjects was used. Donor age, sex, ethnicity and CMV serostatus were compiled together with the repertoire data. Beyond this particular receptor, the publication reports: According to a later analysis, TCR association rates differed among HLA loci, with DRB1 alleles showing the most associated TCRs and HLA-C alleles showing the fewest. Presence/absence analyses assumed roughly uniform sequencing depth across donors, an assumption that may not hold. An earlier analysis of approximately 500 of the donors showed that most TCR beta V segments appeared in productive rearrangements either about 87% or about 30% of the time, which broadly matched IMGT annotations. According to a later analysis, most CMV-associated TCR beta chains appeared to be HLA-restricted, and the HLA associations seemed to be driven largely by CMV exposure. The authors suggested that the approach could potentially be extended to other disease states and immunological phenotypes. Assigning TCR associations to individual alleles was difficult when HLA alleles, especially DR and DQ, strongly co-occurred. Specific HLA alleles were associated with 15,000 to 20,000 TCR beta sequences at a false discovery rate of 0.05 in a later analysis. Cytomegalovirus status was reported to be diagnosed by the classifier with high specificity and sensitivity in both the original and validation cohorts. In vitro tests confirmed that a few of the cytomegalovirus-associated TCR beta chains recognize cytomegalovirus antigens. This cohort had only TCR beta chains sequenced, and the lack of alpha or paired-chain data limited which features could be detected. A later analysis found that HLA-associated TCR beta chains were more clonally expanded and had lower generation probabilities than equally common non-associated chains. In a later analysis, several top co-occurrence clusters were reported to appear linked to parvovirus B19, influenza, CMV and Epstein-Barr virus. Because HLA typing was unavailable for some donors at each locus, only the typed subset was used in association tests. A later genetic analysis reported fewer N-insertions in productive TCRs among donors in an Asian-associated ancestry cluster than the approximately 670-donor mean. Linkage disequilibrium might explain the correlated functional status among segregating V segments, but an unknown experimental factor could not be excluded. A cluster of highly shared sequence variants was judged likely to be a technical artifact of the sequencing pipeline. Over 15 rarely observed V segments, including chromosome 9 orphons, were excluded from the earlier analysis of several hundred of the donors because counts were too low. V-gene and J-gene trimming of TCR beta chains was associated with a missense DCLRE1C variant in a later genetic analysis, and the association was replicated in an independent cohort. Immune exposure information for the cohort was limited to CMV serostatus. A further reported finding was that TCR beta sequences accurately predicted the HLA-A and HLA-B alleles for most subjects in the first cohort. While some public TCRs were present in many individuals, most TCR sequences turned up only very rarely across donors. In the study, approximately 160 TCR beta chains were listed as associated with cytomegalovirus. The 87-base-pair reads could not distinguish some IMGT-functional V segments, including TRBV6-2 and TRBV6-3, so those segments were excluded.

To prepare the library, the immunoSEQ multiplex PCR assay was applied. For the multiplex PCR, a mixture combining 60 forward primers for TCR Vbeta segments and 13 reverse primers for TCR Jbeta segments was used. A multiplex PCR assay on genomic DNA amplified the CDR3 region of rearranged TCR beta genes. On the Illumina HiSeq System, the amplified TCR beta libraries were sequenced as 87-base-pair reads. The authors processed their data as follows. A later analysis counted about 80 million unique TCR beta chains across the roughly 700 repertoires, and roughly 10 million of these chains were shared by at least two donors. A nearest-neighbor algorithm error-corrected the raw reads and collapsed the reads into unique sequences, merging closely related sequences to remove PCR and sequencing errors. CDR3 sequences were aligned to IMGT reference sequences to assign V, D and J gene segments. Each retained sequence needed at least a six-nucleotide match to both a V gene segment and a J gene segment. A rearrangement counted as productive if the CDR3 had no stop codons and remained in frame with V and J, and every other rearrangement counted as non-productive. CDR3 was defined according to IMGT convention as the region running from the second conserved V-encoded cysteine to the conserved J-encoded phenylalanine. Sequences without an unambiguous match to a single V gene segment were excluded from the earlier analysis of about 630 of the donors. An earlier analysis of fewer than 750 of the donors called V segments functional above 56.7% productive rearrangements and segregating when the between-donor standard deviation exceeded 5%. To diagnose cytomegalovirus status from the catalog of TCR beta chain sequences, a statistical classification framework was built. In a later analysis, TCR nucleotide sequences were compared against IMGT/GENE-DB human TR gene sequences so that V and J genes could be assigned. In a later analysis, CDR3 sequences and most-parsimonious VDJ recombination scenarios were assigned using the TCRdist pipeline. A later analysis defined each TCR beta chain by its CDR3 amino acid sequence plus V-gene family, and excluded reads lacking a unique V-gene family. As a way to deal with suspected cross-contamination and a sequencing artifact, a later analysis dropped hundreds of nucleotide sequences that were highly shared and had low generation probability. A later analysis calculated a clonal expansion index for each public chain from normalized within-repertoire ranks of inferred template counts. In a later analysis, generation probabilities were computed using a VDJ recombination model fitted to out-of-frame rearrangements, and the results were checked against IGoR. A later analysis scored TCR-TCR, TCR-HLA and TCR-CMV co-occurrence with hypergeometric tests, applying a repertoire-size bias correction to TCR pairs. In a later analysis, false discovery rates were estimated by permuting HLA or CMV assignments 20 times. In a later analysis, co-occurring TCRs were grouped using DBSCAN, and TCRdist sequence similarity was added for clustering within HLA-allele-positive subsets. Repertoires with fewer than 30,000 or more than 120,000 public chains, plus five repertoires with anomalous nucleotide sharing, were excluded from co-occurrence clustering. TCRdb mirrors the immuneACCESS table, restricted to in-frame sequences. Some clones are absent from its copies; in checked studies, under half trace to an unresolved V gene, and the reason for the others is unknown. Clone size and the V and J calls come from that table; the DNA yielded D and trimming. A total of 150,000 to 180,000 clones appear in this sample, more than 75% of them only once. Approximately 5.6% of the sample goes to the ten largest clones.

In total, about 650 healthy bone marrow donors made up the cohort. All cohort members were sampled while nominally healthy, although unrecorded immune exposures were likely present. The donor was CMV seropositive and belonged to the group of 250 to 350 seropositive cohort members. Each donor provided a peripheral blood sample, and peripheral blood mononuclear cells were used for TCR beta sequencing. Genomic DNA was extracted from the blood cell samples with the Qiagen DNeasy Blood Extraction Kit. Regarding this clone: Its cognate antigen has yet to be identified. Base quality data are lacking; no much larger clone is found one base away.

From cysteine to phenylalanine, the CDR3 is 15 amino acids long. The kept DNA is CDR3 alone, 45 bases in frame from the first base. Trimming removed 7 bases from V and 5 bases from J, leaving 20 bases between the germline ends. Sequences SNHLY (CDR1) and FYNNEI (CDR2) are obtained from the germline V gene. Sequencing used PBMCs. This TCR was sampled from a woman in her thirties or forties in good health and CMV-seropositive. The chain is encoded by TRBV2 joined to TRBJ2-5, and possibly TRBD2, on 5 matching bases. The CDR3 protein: CASIWLATIGETQYF. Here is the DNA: TGTGCCAGCATATGGCTAGCCACCATTGGGGAGACCCAGTACTTC.